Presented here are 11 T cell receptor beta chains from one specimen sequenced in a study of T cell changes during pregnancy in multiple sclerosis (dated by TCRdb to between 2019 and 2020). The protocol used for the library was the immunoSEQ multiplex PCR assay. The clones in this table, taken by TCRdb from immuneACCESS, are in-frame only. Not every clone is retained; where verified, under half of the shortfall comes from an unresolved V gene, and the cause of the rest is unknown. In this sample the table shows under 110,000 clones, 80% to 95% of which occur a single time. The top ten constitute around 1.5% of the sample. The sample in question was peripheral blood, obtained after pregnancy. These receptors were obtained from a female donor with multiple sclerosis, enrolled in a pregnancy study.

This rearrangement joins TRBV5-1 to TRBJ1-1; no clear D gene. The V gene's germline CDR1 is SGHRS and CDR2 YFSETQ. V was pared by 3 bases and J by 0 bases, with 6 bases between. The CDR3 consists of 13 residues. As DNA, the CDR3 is TGCGCCAGCAGCTCGGAGCTGAACACTGAAGCTTTCTTT. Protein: CASSSELNTEAFF.

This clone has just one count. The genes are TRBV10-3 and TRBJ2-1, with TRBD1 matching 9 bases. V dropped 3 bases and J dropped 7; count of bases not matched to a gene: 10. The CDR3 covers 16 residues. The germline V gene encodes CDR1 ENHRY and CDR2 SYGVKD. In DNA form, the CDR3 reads TGTGCCATCAGTGAAGACGGGACAGGGTATCAAAATGAGCAGTTCTTC. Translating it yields CAISEDGTGYQNEQFF.

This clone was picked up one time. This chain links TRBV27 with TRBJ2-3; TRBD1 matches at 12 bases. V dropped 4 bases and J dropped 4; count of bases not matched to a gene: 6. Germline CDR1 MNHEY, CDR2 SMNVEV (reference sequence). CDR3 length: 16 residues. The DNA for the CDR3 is TGTGCCAGCAGTTCCACCGGGACAGGGGGCGCAGATACGCAGTATTTT. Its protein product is CASSSTGTGGADTQYF.

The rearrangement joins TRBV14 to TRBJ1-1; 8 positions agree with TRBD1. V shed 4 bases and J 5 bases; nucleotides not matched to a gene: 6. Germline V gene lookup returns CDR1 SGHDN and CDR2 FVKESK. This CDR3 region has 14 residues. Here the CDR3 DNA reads TGTGCCAGCAGCCTAGCAGGGGGCCGGACTGAAGCTTTCTTT. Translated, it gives CASSLAGGRTEAFF.

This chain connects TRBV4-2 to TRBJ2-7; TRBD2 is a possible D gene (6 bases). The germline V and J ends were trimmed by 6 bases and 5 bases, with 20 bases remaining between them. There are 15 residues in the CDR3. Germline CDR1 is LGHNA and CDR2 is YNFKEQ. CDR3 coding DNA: TGTGCCAGCAGTAGATCCCGGGGGTATCTGAACGAGCAGTACTTC. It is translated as CASSRSRGYLNEQYF.

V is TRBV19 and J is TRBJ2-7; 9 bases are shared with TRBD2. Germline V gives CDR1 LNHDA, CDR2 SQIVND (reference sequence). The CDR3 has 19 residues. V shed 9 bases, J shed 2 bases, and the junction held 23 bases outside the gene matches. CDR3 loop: CASSPHPGLADQPAYEQYF. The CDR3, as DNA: TGTGCCAGCAGCCCTCACCCGGGACTAGCCGACCAGCCTGCCTACGAGCAGTACTTC.

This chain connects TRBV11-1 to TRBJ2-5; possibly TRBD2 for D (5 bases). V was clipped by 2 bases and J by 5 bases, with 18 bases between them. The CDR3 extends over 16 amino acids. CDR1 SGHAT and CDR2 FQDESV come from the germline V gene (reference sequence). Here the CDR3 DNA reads TGTGCCAGCAGCTTAAACGATGGAGGCATAGGCGAGACCCAGTACTTC. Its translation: CASSLNDGGIGETQYF.

CDR3 residues: CATADIPGLAGIAETQYF. The CDR3 nucleotides are TGTGCCACCGCGGACATACCGGGACTAGCGGGAATAGCCGAGACCCAGTACTTC. V gene TRBV19 combines with J gene TRBJ2-5; 13 nucleotides match TRBD2. Per germline, CDR1 LNHDA and CDR2 SQIVND (reference sequence). Trimming at V came to 10 bases and at J to 5 bases, leaving 19 bases not matched to a gene. The CDR3 is made up of 18 amino acids.

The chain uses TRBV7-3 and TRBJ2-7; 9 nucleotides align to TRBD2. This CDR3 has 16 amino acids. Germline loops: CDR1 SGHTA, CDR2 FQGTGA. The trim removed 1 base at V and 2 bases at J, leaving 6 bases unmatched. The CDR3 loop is CASSLKSASGAYEQYF. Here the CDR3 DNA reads TGTGCCAGCAGCTTAAAATCGGCTAGCGGGGCCTACGAGCAGTACTTC.

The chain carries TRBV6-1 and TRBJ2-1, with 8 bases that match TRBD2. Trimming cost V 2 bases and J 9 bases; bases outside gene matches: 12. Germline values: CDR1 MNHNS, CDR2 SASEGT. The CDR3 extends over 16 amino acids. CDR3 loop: CASSERPSGRSCEQFF. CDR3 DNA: TGTGCCAGCAGTGAAAGGCCCAGCGGGAGATCCTGTGAGCAGTTCTTC.

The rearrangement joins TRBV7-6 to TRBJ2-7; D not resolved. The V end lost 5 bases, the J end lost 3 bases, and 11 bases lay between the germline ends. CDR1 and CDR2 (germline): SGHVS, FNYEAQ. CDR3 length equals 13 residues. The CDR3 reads CASSPTSGYEQYF. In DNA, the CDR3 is TGTGCCAGCAGCCCGACCTCGGGCTACGAGCAGTACTTC.